This record concerns one T cell receptor beta chain sequence. This record comes from a study of early T cells in non-severe SARS-CoV-2 infection. Whole-study context: The authors sequenced bulk RNA from unsorted whole blood, leaving chains unpaired.

Individual cDNA molecules were tagged with unique molecular identifiers. TCRdb fed the 5' RACE reads into MiXCR, producing one record per CDR3 protein. This sample has 46,000 or so distinct CDR3 sequences, with 4% found just once. This sequence originates from an adult who was a healthcare worker with PCR-confirmed SARS-CoV-2 infection or an uninfected control (not recorded which). The sequenced sample was whole blood.

CDR3 DNA sequence: TGTGCCAGTAGTATAAGTAGGGGAAGCCTTGCAAACATTCAGTACTTC. Protein sequence: CASSISRGSLANIQYF. J is TRBJ2-4 and V is TRBV19; D perhaps matches TRBD1 (5 bases). The CDR3 has 16 residues. Germline values: CDR1 LNHDA, CDR2 SQIVND (reference sequence). V was clipped by 2 bases and J by 6 bases, with 17 bases between them.